Detailed here is one T cell receptor beta chain. What it recognizes is unknown. V shed 5 bases, J shed 4 bases, and the junction held 11 bases outside the gene matches. Germline V gives CDR1 SGHTA, CDR2 FQGTGA. CDR3 length equals 17 residues. Samples were taken at baseline and on day 1 of cycles 4 and 7. This table comes from immunoSEQ multiplex PCR, and its TCRdb copy is limited to in-frame clones, with some not included. The sample records tens of thousands of clones, 75% to 95% being singletons. The data were obtained in a study of OX40 agonist ivuxolimab in advanced cancers. Overall study: Three patients, one with hepatocellular carcinoma and two with cutaneous melanoma, achieved partial responses.

Regarding the study as a whole: Relative to CD4+ cells, CD8+ T cells on average had more expanded clones. In the 0.1 to 3.0 mg/kg range, CD4+ and CD8+ blood T cells had expanded clonally by week 6.

The sequencing used CD4+ or CD8+ T cells sorted from blood, collected in a trial of the OX40 agonist ivuxolimab. V gene TRBV7-3 combines with J gene TRBJ2-2; TRBD2 matches at 9 bases. This TCR was recovered from an adult with an advanced solid tumor such as melanoma, head and neck, liver or kidney cancer. CDR3 DNA: TGTGCCAGCAGCCCCTTCGGGGGAGCGGGAGGCACCGGGGAGCTGTTTTTT. This gives the protein CASSPFGGAGGTGELFF.